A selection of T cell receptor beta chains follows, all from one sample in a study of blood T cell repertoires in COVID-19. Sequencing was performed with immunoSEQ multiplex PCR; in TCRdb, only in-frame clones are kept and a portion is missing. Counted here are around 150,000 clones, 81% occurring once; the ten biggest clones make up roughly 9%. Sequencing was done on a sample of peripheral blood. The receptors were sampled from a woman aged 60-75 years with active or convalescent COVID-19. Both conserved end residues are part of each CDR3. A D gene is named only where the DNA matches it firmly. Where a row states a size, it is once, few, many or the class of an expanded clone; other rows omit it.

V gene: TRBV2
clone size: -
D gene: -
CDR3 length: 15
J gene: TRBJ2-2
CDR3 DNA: TGTGCCAGCAGCCCAGGCAGGGCTGGAACCGGGGAGCTGTTTTTT
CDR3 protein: CASSPGRAGTGELFF

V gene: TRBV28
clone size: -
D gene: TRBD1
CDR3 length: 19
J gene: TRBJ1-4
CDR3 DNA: TGTGCCAGCAGTCTACTTACCGGGACAGGGGGATGGTATGGTGAAAAACTGTTTTTT
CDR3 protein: CASSLLTGTGGWYGEKLFF

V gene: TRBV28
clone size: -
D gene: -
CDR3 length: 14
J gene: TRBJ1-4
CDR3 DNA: TGTGCCAGCAGTTTACCCGCAACTAATGAAAAACTGTTTTTT
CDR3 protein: CASSLPATNEKLFF

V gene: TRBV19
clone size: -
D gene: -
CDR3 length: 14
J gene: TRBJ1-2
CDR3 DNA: TGTGCCAGTAGCCCTGTACACAACAGATATGGCTACACCTTC
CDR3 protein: CASSPVHNRYGYTF

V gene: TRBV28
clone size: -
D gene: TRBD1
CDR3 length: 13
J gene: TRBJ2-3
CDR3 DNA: TGTGCCAGCAGTTTTCAGGGGGCAGATACGCAGTATTTT
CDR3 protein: CASSFQGADTQYF

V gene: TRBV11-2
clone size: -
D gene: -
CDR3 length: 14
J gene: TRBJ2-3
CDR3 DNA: TGTGCCAGCAGCTTAGGCGGGGCTCCCCATACGCAGTATTTT
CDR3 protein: CASSLGGAPHTQYF

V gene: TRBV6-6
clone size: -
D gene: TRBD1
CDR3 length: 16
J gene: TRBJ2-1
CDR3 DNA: TGTGCCAGCAGTTACGCCCTCAGGGGGCCTGGCGATGAGCAGTTCTTC
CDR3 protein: CASSYALRGPGDEQFF

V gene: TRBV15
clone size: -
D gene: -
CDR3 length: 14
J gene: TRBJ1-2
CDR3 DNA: TGTGCCACCAGCAGAGATCGACAGGCCTATGGCTACACCTTC
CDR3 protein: CATSRDRQAYGYTF

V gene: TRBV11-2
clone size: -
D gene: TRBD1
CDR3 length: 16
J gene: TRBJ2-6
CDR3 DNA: TGTGCCAGCAGCTTTACGACAGGGGCTGGGGCCAACGTCCTGACTTTC
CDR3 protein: CASSFTTGAGANVLTF

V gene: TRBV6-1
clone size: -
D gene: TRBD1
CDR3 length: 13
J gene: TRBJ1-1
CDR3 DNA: TGTGCCAGCAGTGAAAACAGGGGGCTTACGGCTTTCTTT
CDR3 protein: CASSENRGLTAFF

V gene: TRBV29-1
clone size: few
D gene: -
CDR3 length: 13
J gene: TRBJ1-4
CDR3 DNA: TGCAGCGGATCCCGAGGTGTTAATGAAAAACTGTTTTTT
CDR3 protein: CSGSRGVNEKLFF

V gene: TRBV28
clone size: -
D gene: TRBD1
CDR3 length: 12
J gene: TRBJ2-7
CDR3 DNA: TGTGCCAGCAGGGGACAGGGAAACGAGCAGTACTTC
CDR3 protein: CASRGQGNEQYF

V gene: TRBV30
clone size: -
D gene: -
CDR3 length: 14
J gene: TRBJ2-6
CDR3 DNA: TGTGCCTGGACCCAGGGATCTGGGGCCAACGTCCTGACTTTC
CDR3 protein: CAWTQGSGANVLTF

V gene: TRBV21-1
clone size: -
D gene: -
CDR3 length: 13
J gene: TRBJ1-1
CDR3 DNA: TGTGCCAGCAGCAAAGGCTCCCTGGGGCCAGCTTTCTTT
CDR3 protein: CASSKGSLGPAFF

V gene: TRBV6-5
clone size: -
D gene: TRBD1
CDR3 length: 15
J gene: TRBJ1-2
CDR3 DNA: TGTGCCAGCAGCGGGACAGGGGCCTTTGTCGATGGCTACACCTTC
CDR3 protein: CASSGTGAFVDGYTF

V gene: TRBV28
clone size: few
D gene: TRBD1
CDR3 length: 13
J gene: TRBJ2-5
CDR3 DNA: TGTGCCAGCAGAGACAGGGCCCAAGAGACCCAGTACTTC
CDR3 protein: CASRDRAQETQYF

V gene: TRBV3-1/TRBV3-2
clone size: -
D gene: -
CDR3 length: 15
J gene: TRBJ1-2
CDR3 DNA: TGTGCCAGCAGCCAAGGCCCGGACCCAGGGTATGGCTACACCTTC
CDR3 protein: CASSQGPDPGYGYTF

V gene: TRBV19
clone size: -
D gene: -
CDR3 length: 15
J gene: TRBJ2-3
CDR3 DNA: TGTGCCAGTAGTCCCTGGGGAGGCCTGACAGATACGCAGTATTTT
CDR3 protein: CASSPWGGLTDTQYF

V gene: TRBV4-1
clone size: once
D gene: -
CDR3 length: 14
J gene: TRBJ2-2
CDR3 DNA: TGCGCCAGCAGCCAAGGACAGAACACCGGGGAGCTGTTTTTT
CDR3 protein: CASSQGQNTGELFF

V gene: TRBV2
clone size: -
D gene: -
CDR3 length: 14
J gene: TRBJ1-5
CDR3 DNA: TGTGCCAGCAGTGGAGCGACAGTCAATCAGCCCCAGCATTTT
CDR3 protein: CASSGATVNQPQHF

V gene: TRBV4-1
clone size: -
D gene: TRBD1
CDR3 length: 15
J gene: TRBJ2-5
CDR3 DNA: TGCGCCAGCAGCCAAGAAGGGACAGGGATAGAGACCCAGTACTTC
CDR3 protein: CASSQEGTGIETQYF

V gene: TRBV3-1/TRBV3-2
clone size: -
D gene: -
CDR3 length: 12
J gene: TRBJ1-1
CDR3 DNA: TGTGCCAGCAGGCGTGTGGACACTGAAGCTTTCTTT
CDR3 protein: CASRRVDTEAFF

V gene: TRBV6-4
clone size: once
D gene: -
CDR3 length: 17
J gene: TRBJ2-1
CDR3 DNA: TGTGCCAGCAGCCCTGAGGAGGTGATAGCGGATTACAATGAGCAGTTCTTC
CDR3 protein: CASSPEEVIADYNEQFF

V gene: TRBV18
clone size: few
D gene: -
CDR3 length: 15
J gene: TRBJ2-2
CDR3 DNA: TGTGCCAGCTCACCACCACAGGTTAACACCGGGGAGCTGTTTTTT
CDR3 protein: CASSPPQVNTGELFF

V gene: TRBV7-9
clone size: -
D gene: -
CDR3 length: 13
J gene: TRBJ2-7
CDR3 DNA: TGTGCCAGCAGCTCCGAGTTTGGTTACGAGCAGTACTTC
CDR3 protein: CASSSEFGYEQYF

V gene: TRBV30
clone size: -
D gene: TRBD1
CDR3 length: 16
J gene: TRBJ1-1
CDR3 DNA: TGTGCCTGGAGTGTACAGGGGGGACAGAGTATACAAAAAGCTTTCTTT
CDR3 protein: CAWSVQGGQSIQKAFF

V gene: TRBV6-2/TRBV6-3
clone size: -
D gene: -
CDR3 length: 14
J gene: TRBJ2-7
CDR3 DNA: TGTGCCAGCAGCCGAAGACTAGGTCTATACGAGCAGTACTTC
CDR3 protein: CASSRRLGLYEQYF

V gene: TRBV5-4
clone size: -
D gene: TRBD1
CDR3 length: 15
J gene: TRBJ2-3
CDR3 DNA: TGTGCCAGCAGCCCTTACAGGGGAAGCACAGATACGCAGTATTTT
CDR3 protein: CASSPYRGSTDTQYF

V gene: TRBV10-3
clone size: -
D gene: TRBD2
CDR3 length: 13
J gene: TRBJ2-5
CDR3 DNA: TGTGCCAGCACCTCTAGCGGACAAGAGACCCAGTACTTC
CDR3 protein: CASTSSGQETQYF

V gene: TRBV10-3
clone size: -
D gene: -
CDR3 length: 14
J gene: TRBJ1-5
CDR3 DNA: TGTGCCATCAGTTTAGGGGCCCAGAATCAGCCCCAGCATTTT
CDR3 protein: CAISLGAQNQPQHF

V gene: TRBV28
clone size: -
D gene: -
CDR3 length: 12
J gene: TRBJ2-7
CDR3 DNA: TGTGCCAGCAGTTTGGCAGGCTACGAGCAGTACTTC
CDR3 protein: CASSLAGYEQYF

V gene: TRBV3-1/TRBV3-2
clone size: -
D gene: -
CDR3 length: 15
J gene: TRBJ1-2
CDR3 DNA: TGTGCCAGCAGCCAAGAAATCGGGATGAACTATGGCTACACCTTC
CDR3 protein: CASSQEIGMNYGYTF

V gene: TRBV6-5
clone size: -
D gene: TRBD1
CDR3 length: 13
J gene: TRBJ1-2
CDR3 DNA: TGTGCCAGCAGTTTGGACAGGGTTGGTGGCTACACCTTC
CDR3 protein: CASSLDRVGGYTF

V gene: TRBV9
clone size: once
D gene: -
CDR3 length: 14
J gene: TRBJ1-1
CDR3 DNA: TGTGCCAGCAGCGCAGGGATTGGGCATACTGAAGCTTTCTTT
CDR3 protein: CASSAGIGHTEAFF

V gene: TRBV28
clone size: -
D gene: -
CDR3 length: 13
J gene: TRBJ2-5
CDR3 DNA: TGTGCCAGCAGGGGGCGGGGGCTGGAGACCCAGTACTTC
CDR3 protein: CASRGRGLETQYF

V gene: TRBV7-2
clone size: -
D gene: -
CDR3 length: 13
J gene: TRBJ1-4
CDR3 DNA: TGTGCCAGCAGCTGGGGGGGAGACGAAAAACTGTTTTTT
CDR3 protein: CASSWGGDEKLFF

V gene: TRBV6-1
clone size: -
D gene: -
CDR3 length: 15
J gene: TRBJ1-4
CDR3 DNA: TGTGCCAGCAGTGAACCGGGAGAGGCTAATGAAAAACTGTTTTTT
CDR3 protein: CASSEPGEANEKLFF

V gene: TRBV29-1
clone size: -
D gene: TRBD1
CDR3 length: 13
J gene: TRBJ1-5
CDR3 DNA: TGCAGCGTTGGGACAGGGGGGAATCAGCCCCAGCATTTT
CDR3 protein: CSVGTGGNQPQHF

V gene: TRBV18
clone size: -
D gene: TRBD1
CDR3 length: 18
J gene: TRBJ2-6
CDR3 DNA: TGTGCCAGCTCACTGGGGACAGGGGCCGTCTCTGGGGCCAACGTCCTGACTTTC
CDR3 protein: CASSLGTGAVSGANVLTF

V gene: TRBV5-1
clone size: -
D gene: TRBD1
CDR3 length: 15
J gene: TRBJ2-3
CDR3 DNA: TGCGCCAGCAGCGGCGGACAGGGTAACACAGATACGCAGTATTTT
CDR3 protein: CASSGGQGNTDTQYF

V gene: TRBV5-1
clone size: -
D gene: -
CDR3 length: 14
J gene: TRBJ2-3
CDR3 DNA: TGCGCCAGCAGACCGGGGGGCGACACAGATACGCAGTATTTT
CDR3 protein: CASRPGGDTDTQYF

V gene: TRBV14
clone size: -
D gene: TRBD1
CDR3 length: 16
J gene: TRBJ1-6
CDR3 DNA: TGTGCCAGCAGCCTCATTGGTTGGACAGGGGAATCACCCCTCCACTTT
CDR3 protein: CASSLIGWTGESPLHF

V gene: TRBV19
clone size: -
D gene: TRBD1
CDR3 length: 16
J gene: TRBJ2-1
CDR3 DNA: TGTGCCAGTAGTATAAGCCCCGGACAGGGCTACAATGAGCAGTTCTTC
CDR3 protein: CASSISPGQGYNEQFF

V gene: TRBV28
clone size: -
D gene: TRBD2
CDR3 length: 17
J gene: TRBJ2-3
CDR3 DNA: TGTGCCAGCAGTCTACGGACTAGCGGGAGAAATACAGATACGCAGTATTTT
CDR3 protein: CASSLRTSGRNTDTQYF

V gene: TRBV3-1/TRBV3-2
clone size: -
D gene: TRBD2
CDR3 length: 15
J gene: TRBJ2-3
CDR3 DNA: TGTGCCAGCAGCCAAGGTCCTGGCGGGGGAGATACGCAGTATTTT
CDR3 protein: CASSQGPGGGDTQYF

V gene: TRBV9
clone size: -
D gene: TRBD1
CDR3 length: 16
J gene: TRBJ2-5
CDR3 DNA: TGTGCCAGCAGCGCCGGGACAGGGGGCGAGCTGGAGACCCAGTACTTC
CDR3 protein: CASSAGTGGELETQYF

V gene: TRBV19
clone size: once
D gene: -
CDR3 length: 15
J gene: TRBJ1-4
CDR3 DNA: TGTGCCAGTAGTTCACGCCCAGGAAGTAATGAAAAACTGTTTTTT
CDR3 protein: CASSSRPGSNEKLFF

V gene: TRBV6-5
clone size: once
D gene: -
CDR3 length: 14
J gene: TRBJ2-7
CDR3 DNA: TGTGCCAGCAGTTACTCGTACAAGACCTACGAGCAGTACTTC
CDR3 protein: CASSYSYKTYEQYF

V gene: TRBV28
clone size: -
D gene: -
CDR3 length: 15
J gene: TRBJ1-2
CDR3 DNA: TGTGCCAGCAGTTTCCGGACAGACCCGTTCTATGGCTACACCTTC
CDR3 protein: CASSFRTDPFYGYTF

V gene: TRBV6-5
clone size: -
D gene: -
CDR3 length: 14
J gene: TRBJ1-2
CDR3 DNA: TGTGCCAGCAGTTACTCGGGGGGGAACTATGGCTACACCTTC
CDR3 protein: CASSYSGGNYGYTF

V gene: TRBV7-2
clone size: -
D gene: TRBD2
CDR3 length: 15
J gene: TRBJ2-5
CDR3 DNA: TGTGCCAGCAGTTTTAGCGGGAGACGGGAAGAGACCCAGTACTTC
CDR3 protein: CASSFSGRREETQYF

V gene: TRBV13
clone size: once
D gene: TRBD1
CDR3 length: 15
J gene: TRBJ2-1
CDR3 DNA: TGTGCCAGCAGACACCGGGACAGGGCCTACAATGAGCAGTTCTTC
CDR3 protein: CASRHRDRAYNEQFF

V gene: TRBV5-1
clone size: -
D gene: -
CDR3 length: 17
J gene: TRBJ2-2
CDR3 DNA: TGCGCCAGCAGCTGGGCGAGTGATACTCCGAACACCGGGGAGCTGTTTTTT
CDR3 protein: CASSWASDTPNTGELFF

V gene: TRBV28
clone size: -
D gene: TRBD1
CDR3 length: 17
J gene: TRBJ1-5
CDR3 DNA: TGTGCCAGCAAAAACCTGGGGACAGGGGGTTTCAATCAGCCCCAGCATTTT
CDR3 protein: CASKNLGTGGFNQPQHF

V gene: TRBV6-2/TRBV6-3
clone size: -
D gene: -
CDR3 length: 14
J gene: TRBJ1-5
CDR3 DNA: TGTGCCAGCAGTTACCAGGCTGGGAGTCAGCCCCAGCATTTT
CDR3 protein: CASSYQAGSQPQHF

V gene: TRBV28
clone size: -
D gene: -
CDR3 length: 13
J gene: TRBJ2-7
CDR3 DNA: TGTGCCAGCCTGGGTGAGGAAAACTACGAGCAGTACTTC
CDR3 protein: CASLGEENYEQYF

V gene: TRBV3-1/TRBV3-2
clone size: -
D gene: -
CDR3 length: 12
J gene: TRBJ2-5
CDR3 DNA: TGTGCCAGCAGCCAAGACAGTGAGACCCAGTACTTC
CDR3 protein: CASSQDSETQYF

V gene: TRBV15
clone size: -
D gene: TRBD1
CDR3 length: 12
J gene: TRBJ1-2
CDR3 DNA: TGTGCCACCGGGACAGACTTATATGGCTACACCTTC
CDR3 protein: CATGTDLYGYTF

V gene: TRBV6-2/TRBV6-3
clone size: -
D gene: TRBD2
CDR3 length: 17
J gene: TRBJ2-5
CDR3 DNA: TGTGCCAGCAGCCCATCACGCGGGGGTCAGATCCAAGAGACCCAGTACTTC
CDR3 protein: CASSPSRGGQIQETQYF